One T cell receptor (beta chain) is described in this entry. V trimming: 7 bases; J trimming: 3 bases; junction bases outside the gene matches: 14. The CDR3 consists of 16 residues. Germline V lookup: CDR1 LNHDA, CDR2 SQIVND (reference sequence). This entry comes from a study of blood T cell repertoires in COVID-19. Overall study context: Samples taken during acute and convalescent COVID-19 were collected in the United States, Italy and Spain. T cells, B-cell-depleted T cells, or PBMCs supplied cDNA or gDNA.

Each participant's cohort was designated according to participant-reported clinical history. Authors' methods: Amplifying reference gene primers gave estimates of nucleated cell counts. Generated by immunoSEQ multiplex PCR, the TCRdb table keeps only in-frame clones and is missing some. V, J and clone size reflect that table, while D and trimming were determined from the DNA. The sample shows 280,000 or so clones, around nine tenths of them seen only once. The chain carries TRBV19 and TRBJ2-7; 8 bases match TRBD1. This receptor was identified in a woman between 50 and 59 years old who had been exposed to COVID-19. The sample taken for sequencing was PBMCs or T cells enriched from blood (not recorded which). The CDR3 here is CASMPTAGTGFYEQYF. The CDR3 region has the DNA TGTGCCAGTATGCCCACGGCTGGGACAGGCTTCTACGAGCAGTACTTC.